Listed here are 14 T cell receptor beta chains from one sample, sequenced in a study of shared clonotypes between healthy human individuals. Sequencing used immunoSEQ multiplex PCR; TCRdb keeps in-frame clones, though not all of them. The sample holds roughly 2,300,000 clones, 85% to 95% seen once. Source material: naive CD4+ T cells from PBMCs. Subset denoted: CD45RA+ positively selected. Receptors were obtained from a young man in good health. Some clones in this sample may be carry-over from other donors' samples.

Comment on this clone: Other nucleotide sequences in the sample specify the same CDR3. The J gene is TRBJ2-2, the V gene TRBV13; 9 bases map to TRBD2. Germline V gives CDR1 PRHDT, CDR2 FYEKMQ (reference sequence). V lost 0 bases and J lost 4; bases outside the gene matches: 3. This CDR3 is built from 16 residues. The chain's CDR3 is CASSLGSGRTTGELFF. The CDR3 DNA is TGTGCCAGCAGCTTAGGCAGCGGGAGGACCACCGGGGAGCTGTTTTTT.

This chain uses TRBV11-2 with TRBJ2-4; TRBD2 matches 10 bases. Germline V lookup: CDR1 SGHAT, CDR2 FQNNGV. After removal of 5 bases from V and 1 base from J, the junction contained 14 bases not matched to a gene. The CDR3 totals 19 residues. The CDR3 protein is CASSLSSASGSGAKNIQYF. Here the CDR3 DNA reads TGTGCCAGCAGCCTCAGTTCGGCTAGCGGGAGCGGGGCCAAAAACATTCAGTACTTC.

This chain connects TRBV28 to TRBJ2-2; the D call may be TRBD1 or TRBD2 (5 bases each). The CDR3 runs 15 residues. Germline CDR1 is MDHEN and CDR2 is SYDVKM. With 6 bases removed from V and 5 bases from J, the gap between germline ends came to 16 bases. The CDR3 sequence is CASRSPGPRTGELFF. The CDR3, as DNA: TGTGCCAGCAGAAGCCCGGGACCCAGAACCGGGGAGCTGTTTTTT.

The chain uses TRBV7-9 and TRBJ1-2; no reliable D call. CDR1 and CDR2 from the germline V gene are SEHNR and FQNEAQ (reference sequence). This CDR3 has 13 residues. V was pared by 5 bases and J by 4 bases, with 11 bases between. In DNA, the CDR3 is TGTGCCAGCAGCCCCGGGCTTTCCTATGGCTACACCTTC. Residues: CASSPGLSYGYTF.

The genes are TRBV29-1 and TRBJ2-1; D is possibly TRBD1 (6 bases). V was clipped by 5 bases and J by 3 bases, with 14 bases between them. Per germline, CDR1 SQVTM and CDR2 ANQGSEA. The CDR3 is 14 residues long. CDR3 loop: CSVPTTGNYNEQFF. CDR3 in DNA: TGCAGCGTTCCCACGACAGGCAACTACAATGAGCAGTTCTTC.

This clone is a singleton in its sample. The gene calls are TRBV10-2 and TRBJ2-7; 12 bases map to TRBD2. This CDR3 contains 15 residues. V was pared by 8 bases and J by 4 bases, with 9 bases of the junction left unmatched. CDR1 and CDR2 (germline): WSHSY, SAAADI. The CDR3 is CASGKSSGREYEQYF. The CDR3 DNA reads TGCGCCAGCGGCAAGTCTAGCGGGAGGGAGTACGAGCAGTACTTC.

This sequence joins TRBV25-1 and TRBJ2-5; TRBD2 aligns across 8 bases. V gave up 4 bases and J gave up 4 bases; unmatched junction bases: 5. In germline, CDR1 is MGHDK, CDR2 SYGVNS. This CDR3 is 14 amino acids long. This chain's CDR3 is CASSVAGRRETQYF. CDR3 nucleotides: TGTGCCAGCAGTGTAGCGGGAAGGCGAGAGACCCAGTACTTC. The full variable domain, with the rest looked up from reference TRBV25-1 and TRBJ2-5, is EADIYQTPRYLVIGTGKKITLECSQTMGHDKMYWYQQDPGMELHLIHYSYGVNSTEKGDLSSESTVSRIRTEHFPLTLESARPSHTSQYLCASSVAGRRETQYFGPGTRLLVL.

The rearrangement joins TRBV6-5 to TRBJ2-3; D is perhaps TRBD1 (5 bases). Germline values: CDR1 MNHEY, CDR2 SVGAGI. Trimming removed 6 bases at V and 1 base at J, with 14 bases between. This CDR3 comprises 15 residues. CDR3 in amino acids: CASRKMGLGTDTQYF. DNA for the CDR3: TGTGCCAGCAGGAAGATGGGGCTTGGCACAGATACGCAGTATTTT.

V is TRBV28 and J is TRBJ1-2; TRBD1 is a possible D gene (5 bases). V dropped 6 bases and J dropped 1 base, with 9 bases sitting between them. Per germline, CDR1 MDHEN and CDR2 SYDVKM. The CDR3 covers 13 residues. The CDR3 here is CASSMGRNYGYTF. CDR3 coding DNA: TGTGCCAGCAGCATGGGACGTAACTATGGCTACACCTTC.

The chain links TRBV18 to TRBJ1-1; D gene unclear. Trimming shortened V by 4 bases and J by 2 bases, and 8 bases separated the two germline ends. Germline-derived CDR1 and CDR2 are KGHSH and LQKENI. This CDR3 is built from 13 residues. CDR3 amino acids: CASSLHSNTEAFF. CDR3 DNA: TGTGCCAGCTCACTACACTCTAACACTGAAGCTTTCTTT.

This clone came up once. The chain combines TRBV5-1 with TRBJ2-7; D remains unclear. This CDR3 is built from 17 residues. Germline V CDR1 and CDR2: SGHRS, YFSETQ. Trimming cost V 0 bases and J 0 bases, with 16 bases left between them. The CDR3 coding sequence is TGCGCCAGCAGCTTGGGGGTCGGCAGGATACCCTCCTACGAGCAGTACTTC. Translation gives CASSLGVGRIPSYEQYF. The whole variable domain, remainder taken from reference TRBV5-1 and TRBJ2-7, is KAGVTQTPRYLIKTRGQQVTLSCSPISGHRSVSWYQQTPGQGLQFLFEYFSETQRNKGNFPGRFSGRQFSNSRSEMNVSTLELGDSALYLCASSLGVGRIPSYEQYFGPGTRLTVT.

CDR3 residues: CARHRVQETQYF. The CDR3 DNA sequence: TGTGCCAGGCACAGGGTCCAAGAGACCCAGTACTTC. V gene TRBV27 combines with J gene TRBJ2-5, with D possibly TRBD1 on 6 matching bases. The CDR3 has 12 residues. V shed 9 bases and J shed 1 base, with 9 bases lying between them. Per the germline V gene, CDR1 is MNHEY and CDR2 is SMNVEV (reference sequence).

The chain employs TRBV27 and TRBJ2-2; D not resolved. Germline V lookup: CDR1 MNHEY, CDR2 SMNVEV (reference sequence). Trimming removed 6 bases at V and 0 bases at J, with 11 bases between. The CDR3 sequence is 15 residues long. The CDR3 DNA reads as TGTGCCAGCAGCCGCAGGCGGACGAACACCGGGGAGCTGTTTTTT. Translation gives CASSRRRTNTGELFF.

The chain has TRBV5-4 and TRBJ1-1; 7 nucleotides line up with TRBD1. Per germline, CDR1 SGHNT and CDR2 YYREEE (reference sequence). With V trimmed by 5 bases and J by 1 base, 11 bases remained unmatched. The CDR3 has 16 amino acids. CDR3 region: CASRPARGPWNTEAFF. CDR3 in DNA: TGTGCCAGCAGACCCGCGAGGGGGCCTTGGAACACTGAAGCTTTCTTT.